The rows below give T cell receptor beta chains drawn from one sample of a study of shared clonotypes between healthy human individuals. Repertoires were generated with immunoSEQ multiplex PCR, while TCRdb's copy carries only in-frame clones and drops some. The data show around 2,100,000 clones, about 95% seen once. Material: naive CD8+ T cells sorted from blood. These receptors all come from a man younger than 30 in good health. CDR3s include the opening cysteine and the closing phenylalanine or tryptophan. D genes are given only for firm matches.

NA | 16 | TRBJ1-4 | TRBV9 | TGTGCCAGCAGCGTAGGATGGGGAGTTGAGGACGAAAAACTGTTTTTT | CASSVGWGVEDEKLFF
NA | 13 | TRBJ2-7 | TRBV7-6 | TGTGCCAGCAGCTTAGTCCTGAGGGACCCGCAGTACTTC | CASSLVLRDPQYF
TRBD2 | 14 | TRBJ2-1 | TRBV27 | TGTGCCACTTCCGGGACTAGGTCCTACAATGAGCAGTTCTTC | CATSGTRSYNEQFF
TRBD1 | 16 | TRBJ2-7 | TRBV6-5 | TGTGCCAGCAGTTACTCGCGAGGACAGGGAATTTACGAGCAGTACTTC | CASSYSRGQGIYEQYF
NA | 15 | TRBJ2-6 | TRBV11-2 | TGTGCCAGCAGCTTATGGGAGGCTGGGGCCAACGTCCTGACTTTC | CASSLWEAGANVLTF
NA | 13 | TRBJ2-7 | TRBV29-1 | TGCAGCGCTATGGACCGTTTGCGATACGAGCAGTACTTC | CSAMDRLRYEQYF
NA | 13 | TRBJ2-7 | TRBV7-9 | TGTGCCAGCAGCCAGACGTACAGTGGCGAGCAGTACTTC | CASSQTYSGEQYF
TRBD1 | 18 | TRBJ1-2 | TRBV27 | TGTGCCAGCAGTTTATCCCCCCGACAGGGGCTGACTAACTATGGCTACACCTTC | CASSLSPRQGLTNYGYTF
NA | 13 | TRBJ2-1 | TRBV6-5 | TGTGCCAGCAGTGTCTATCTGGACAATGAGCAGTTCTTC | CASSVYLDNEQFF
NA | 18 | TRBJ2-3 | TRBV6-1 | TGTGCCAGCAGTGACCTTGTGGCGGCTAGGGGTTCGCCAGATACGCAGTATTTT | CASSDLVAARGSPDTQYF
NA | 14 | TRBJ1-2 | TRBV27 | TGTGCCAGCAGTTTATCGGGGGGCCTGGGCGGCTACACCTTC | CASSLSGGLGGYTF
NA | 13 | TRBJ1-2 | TRBV6-5 | TGTGCCAGCACCTCCGGGACTTACTATGGCTACACCTTC | CASTSGTYYGYTF
TRBD2 | 16 | TRBJ2-1 | TRBV6-6 | TGTGCCAGCAGCTACGTGGGCGGGGGGTCCTACAATGAGCAGTTCTTC | CASSYVGGGSYNEQFF
NA | 14 | TRBJ2-7 | TRBV5-6 | TGTGCCAGCAGCCCTTTCGGGAACTCCTACGAGCAGTACTTC | CASSPFGNSYEQYF
NA | 15 | TRBJ1-3 | TRBV2 | TGTGCCAGCAGTGATATGGGCATCTCTGGAAACACCATATATTTT | CASSDMGISGNTIYF
NA | 16 | TRBJ1-1 | TRBV13 | TGTGCCAGCAGCCCCGTGGGGGCCCCGGTGGACACTGAAGCTTTCTTT | CASSPVGAPVDTEAFF
NA | 14 | TRBJ1-1 | TRBV6-5 | TGTGCCAGCAGAGTCGGTCTTGAAGGGACTGAAGCTTTCTTT | CASRVGLEGTEAFF